These 20 T cell receptor beta chains originate from one sample sequenced in a study of tumor-infiltrating lymphocytes in primary liver carcinoma. Germline DNA was extracted too, while blood RNA derived from unsorted whole blood. The investigators made TCR beta cDNA from roughly 0.55 ug total RNA, using a constant-region primer. Employing slightly modified ARM-PCR, three nested multiplex PCR rounds were run, and these gave rise to the TCR beta libraries. The first two PCR rounds used TRBV1-TRBV30 primers with a Cbeta primer, 10 cycles each. TCRdb reprocessed the multiplex PCR reads with MiXCR, giving one entry per CDR3 protein. The table has 250,000 to 400,000 distinct CDR3 sequences, 65% seen once. Sequenced sample: peripheral blood. The receptors stem from a man aged 35 to 55 with primary liver carcinoma and hepatitis B virus infection.

This clonotype showed up just a few times. The chain combines TRBV24-1 with TRBJ2-3, with 14 bases aligning to TRBD2. The length of the CDR3 is 17 residues. Germline assignment: CDR1 KGHDR and CDR2 SFDVKD. Losses at the gene ends were 2 bases for V and 5 bases for J; bases not matched to a gene: 5. This chain's CDR3 is CATSDWGTSGSEDTQYF. The DNA for the CDR3 is TGTGCCACCAGTGATTGGGGGACTAGCGGGAGTGAAGATACGCAGTATTTT.

As to this clonotype: One junction end disagrees with the germline gene, perhaps due to a read error. The genes are TRBV29-1 and TRBJ1-2; D not resolved. The germline CDR1 and CDR2 sequences are SQVTM and ANQGSEA. This CDR3 contains 15 residues. In DNA, the CDR3 is TGCAGTGTTGAATTCCAGCCCACTTCCAACTATGGCTACACCTTC. Translation gives CSVEFQPTSNYGYTF.

In regard to this clonotype: This clone may be a read error of a much larger clone one base away. The J gene is TRBJ1-1, the V gene TRBV6-1, with D unresolved. Trimming removed 6 bases from V and 1 base from J, with 9 bases in between. The CDR3 runs to 13 residues. In germline, CDR1 is MNHNS, CDR2 SASEGT. The CDR3 reads CASRVTSNTEAFF. The CDR3 DNA sequence: TGTGCCAGCAGAGTGACTTCGAACACTGAAGCTTTCTTT.

The J gene is TRBJ2-2, the V gene TRBV7-9, with 7 positions matching TRBD1. V lost 2 bases, J lost 2 bases, and 5 bases stayed unmatched. There are 16 residues in the CDR3. From germline, CDR1 is SEHNR and CDR2 FQNEAQ (reference sequence). CDR3 residues: CASSLYEGANTGELFF. The CDR3 DNA sequence: TGTGCCAGCAGCTTATACGAGGGGGCAAACACCGGGGAGCTGTTTTTT.

Details on this clonotype: A much larger clonotype is one base distant, so this may be a read error. The chain employs TRBV5-1 and TRBJ2-1; D might be TRBD1 (5 bases). Trimming cost V 4 bases and J 4 bases, with 12 bases left between them. The CDR3 is 14 amino acids. CDR1 and CDR2 (germline): SGHRS, YFSETQ. As DNA, the CDR3 is TGCGCCAGCAGCATGGGGCAGGAATACAATGAGCAGTTCTTC. It codes for CASSMGQEYNEQFF.

This clonotype has ten or more counts. The V gene is TRBV29-1, the J gene TRBJ2-5; maybe TRBD1 (5 bases). V lost 4 bases, J lost 3 bases, and 15 bases lay in between. The CDR3 runs 14 residues. Germline V CDR1 and CDR2: SQVTM, ANQGSEA. This chain's CDR3 is CSVGSWGPKETQYF. The CDR3 region has the DNA TGCAGCGTTGGTAGCTGGGGCCCGAAAGAGACCCAGTACTTC.

The genes are TRBV5-1 and TRBJ2-7; tentatively, D is TRBD2 (5 bases). Trimming removed 5 bases at V and 1 base at J, with 10 bases between. The CDR3 has 13 amino acids. Germline CDR1 and CDR2: SGHRS and YFSETQ. This CDR3 is CASRRPGSYEQYF. In nucleotides, the CDR3 is TGCGCCAGCAGGCGGCCGGGGTCCTACGAGCAGTACTTC.

Details on this clonotype: A junction boundary mismatches the germline segment, possibly from a read error. This sequence joins TRBV10-3 and TRBJ2-7; D not certain. The CDR3 sequence is 13 residues long. Germline CDR1 and CDR2: ENHRY and SYGVKD. The DNA of the CDR3 is TGTGCCTCCCGATTAGGTTTTGCCTACGAGCACTACTTC. This codes for CASRLGFAYEHYF.

About this clonotype: Being one base from a much bigger clone, this may be a read error. As DNA, the CDR3 is TGCAGCGTGGGGGACAGGGAGAACACCTGGGAGCTGTTTTTT. This codes for CSVGDRENTWELFF. V usage is TRBV29-1 and J usage is TRBJ2-2; TRBD1 matches 9 bases. This CDR3 contains 14 residues. CDR1 and CDR2 (germline): SQVTM, ANQGSEA.

A remark on this clonotype: An end of the junction differs from the germline gene, which may be a read error. This chain links TRBV5-1 with TRBJ1-5, with D uncertain. Germline CDR1 and CDR2: SGHRS and YFSETQ. The CDR3 is made up of 13 amino acids. Written as DNA, the CDR3 is TGCGCCAGCAGCTTGAATAGCAATCAGTCCCAGCATTTT. Translated: CASSLNSNQSQHF.

The chain combines TRBV5-1 with TRBJ2-3, with 8 bases that match TRBD1. There are 15 residues in the CDR3. V trimming: 4 bases; J trimming: 10 bases; junction bases outside the gene matches: 14. The germline V gene encodes CDR1 SGHRS and CDR2 YFSETQ. The CDR3 DNA reads as TGCGCCAGCAGCCCCCGAGGGACAGGAGTGGATGCGCAGTATTTT. It translates to CASSPRGTGVDAQYF.

This chain connects TRBV28 to TRBJ2-1; D possibly corresponds to TRBD2 (6 bases). Germline CDR1 and CDR2: MDHEN and SYDVKM. Trimming pared 8 bases from V and 4 bases from J, leaving 18 bases between. This CDR3 is built from 15 residues. The DNA for the CDR3 is TGTGCCAGCGTGTCGGGACTCCAGCATTACAATGAGCAGTTCTTC. Amino acids: CASVSGLQHYNEQFF.

Note on this clonotype: One junction end disagrees with the germline gene, perhaps due to a read error. The chain joins TRBV11-2 to TRBJ2-1; D remains ambiguous. Looked up from germline, CDR1 is SGHAT and CDR2 is FQNNGV. CDR3 length equals 13 residues. The CDR3 region is CTSSSTTYNEQFF. The CDR3 region has the DNA TGTACCAGCAGCTCTACAACCTACAATGAGCAGTTCTTC. Based on the CDR3 plus reference TRBV11-2 and TRBJ2-1, the full variable domain is EAGVAQSPRYKIIEKRQSVAFWCNPISGHATLYWYQQILGQGPKLLIQFQNNGVVDDSQLPKDRFSAERLKGVDSTLKIQPAKLEDSAVYLCTSSSTTYNEQFFGPGTRLTVL.

Points on this clonotype: A read error is possible here, since a much larger clone lies one base away. The chain has TRBV6-2 or TRBV6-3 and TRBJ2-1; a weak D match, TRBD2 (5 bases). The CDR3 length is 13 residues. Germline values: CDR1 MNHEY, CDR2 SVGEGT. Trimming left V 8 bases short and J 8 bases short, with 16 bases between. The CDR3 protein is CASGPGLWYEQFF. The CDR3 bases are TGTGCCAGCGGTCCTGGACTTTGGTATGAGCAGTTCTTC.

Points on this clonotype: A much larger clone differs by one base, so this may be a read error. This rearrangement joins TRBV6-2 or TRBV6-3 to TRBJ2-7; tentatively, D is TRBD2 (5 bases). CDR3 length: 15 residues. The germline V and J ends were trimmed by 10 bases and 5 bases, with 24 bases remaining between them. Germline V gene lookup returns CDR1 MNHEY and CDR2 SVGEGT. CDR3 sequence (DNA): TGTGCCACTATTCCTGTGGGGAGCCTCGGGGACGAGCAGTACTTC. Encoded protein: CATIPVGSLGDEQYF.

The chain uses TRBV28 and TRBJ2-1; 9 nucleotides line up with TRBD2. The J call is in doubt because the DNA end fits TRBJ2-7 better. CDR3 length: 14 residues. Germline V CDR1 and CDR2: MDHEN, SYDVKM. CDR3 protein: CASVRAGGVNEQYF. In DNA form, the CDR3 reads TGTGCCAGCGTTCGTGCGGGAGGGGTAAATGAGCAGTACTTC.

This clonotype was picked up many times. The V gene is TRBV12-3 or TRBV12-4, the J gene TRBJ1-2, with TRBD1 matching 12 bases. Losses at the gene ends were 6 bases for V and 8 bases for J; bases not matched to a gene: 10. The CDR3 spans 15 residues. CDR3 DNA: TGTGCCAGCAGACCAGCCGGGACAGGGGGCTGGGGCTACACCTTC. It specifies CASRPAGTGGWGYTF.

Note on this clonotype: Since a much larger clone is just one base distant, this may be a read error. The chain carries TRBV5-5 and TRBJ2-3, with D tentatively TRBD2 (5 bases). The CDR3 has 14 residues. Germline assignment: CDR1 SGHKS and CDR2 YYEKEE (reference sequence). Here the CDR3 reads CARSLETGTDTQYF. In DNA, the CDR3 is TGTGCCAGGAGCTTGGAGACGGGAACAGATACGCAGTATTTT.

Concerning this clonotype: A much larger clonotype is one base distant, so this may be a read error. The V call is TRBV6-1, the J call TRBJ1-5; the D is unclear. Germline CDR1 is MNHNS and CDR2 is SASEGT. This CDR3 spans 13 amino acids. CDR3 loop: CSSSELGNQPQHF. DNA for the CDR3: TGTTCCAGCAGTGAACTAGGTAATCAGCCCCAGCATTTT.

In the case of this clonotype: It may be a read error: a sequence one base away is much more abundant. This sequence joins TRBV4-1 and TRBJ2-2, with D tentatively TRBD2 (7 bases). V dropped 5 bases and J dropped 7 bases, with 11 bases sitting between them. The germline V gene has CDR1 MGHRA and CDR2 YSYEKL. CDR3 length: 13 amino acids. CDR3 amino acids: CASSRGGIGELFF. CDR3 coding DNA: TGCGCCAGCAGCAGGGGGGGTATCGGGGAGCTGTTTTTT.